The entry that follows covers one TCR beta chain sequence. Each CDR3 protein is one row after TCRdb ran MiXCR on the RT-PCR reads. The sample has hundreds of thousands of distinct CDR3 sequences, approximately 7.7% seen once; the top ten hold about an eighth. Germline-derived CDR1 and CDR2 are DFQATT and SNEGSKA (reference sequence). This CDR3 region has 16 residues. V shed 1 base, J shed 1 base, and the junction held 2 bases outside the gene matches. This specimen belongs to a study of response to subunit inactivated influenza vaccine. The V and J genes are TRBV20-1 and TRBJ2-3, with 13 nucleotides matching TRBD2. This clonotype was sampled from a man between 50 and 75 years old who received an inactivated influenza vaccine. This material consisted of PBMCs from blood, taken around 2 years after vaccination. CDR3 bases: TGCAGTGCTAGAGGAGGACTAGCGGGGGGCACAGATACGCAGTATTTT. Translating gives CSARGGLAGGTDTQYF.